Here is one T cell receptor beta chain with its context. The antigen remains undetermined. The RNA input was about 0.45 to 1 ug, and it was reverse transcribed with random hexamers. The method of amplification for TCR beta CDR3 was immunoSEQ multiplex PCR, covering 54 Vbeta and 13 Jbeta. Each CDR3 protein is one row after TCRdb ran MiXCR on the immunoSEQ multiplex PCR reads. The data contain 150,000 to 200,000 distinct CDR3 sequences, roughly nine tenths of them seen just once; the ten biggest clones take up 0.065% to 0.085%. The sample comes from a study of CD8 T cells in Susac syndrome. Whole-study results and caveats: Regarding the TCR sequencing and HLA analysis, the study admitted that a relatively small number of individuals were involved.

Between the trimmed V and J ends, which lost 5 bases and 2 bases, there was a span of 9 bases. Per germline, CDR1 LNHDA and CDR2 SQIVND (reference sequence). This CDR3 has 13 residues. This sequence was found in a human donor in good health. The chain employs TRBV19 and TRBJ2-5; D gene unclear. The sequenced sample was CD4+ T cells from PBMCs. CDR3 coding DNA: TGTGCCAGTAGTTCGACGGTACAAGAGACCCAGTACTTC. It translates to CASSSTVQETQYF.